The clone carrying this T cell receptor (beta chain) was picked up a small number of times. Its specificity is not known. The CDR3 has 15 residues. Germline CDR1 SGHRS, CDR2 YFSETQ. V lost 0 bases, J lost 4 bases, and 2 bases stayed unmatched. TCRdb re-derived calls from the reads in MiXCR, one entry per CDR3 protein. The data show some 160,000 distinct CDR3 sequences, roughly 17% seen once. The data belong to a study of T cell repertoires in cytomegalovirus infection. Study in general: Public TCR beta signature analysis indicated the presence of both CMV infection and matching HLA type. Study findings and constraints: The cumulative frequency of public TCR beta families distinguished individuals who carried CMV together with the relevant HLA. Dominant in the ex vivo response were TCR beta clonotypes restricted by HLA-C and specific for CMV.

The TCR originated in a human donor in good health (CMV status not recorded). Some clones in this sample may be carry-over from other donors' samples. The sample comprised CD8+ T cells from PBMCs. The chain combines TRBV5-1 with TRBJ2-1; 9 bases are a match to TRBD1. The CDR3 DNA follows: TGCGCCAGCAGCTTGGGGACAGGGGTTTACAATGAGCAGTTCTTC. Residues: CASSLGTGVYNEQFF.